One sample yielded the 20 T cell receptor beta chains listed below, sequenced in a study of blood T cells in healthy people across ages. The authors ran a second PCR of 7 to 11 cycles using a sample-barcoded 5' primer and a J-beta primer mix. TCRdb reprocessed the 5' RACE reads with MiXCR, giving one entry per CDR3 protein. Among nearly 800,000 distinct CDR3 sequences listed, roughly 25% were seen once. The sample also formed part of further work on T cells of mothers and their children.

Material for sequencing was blood. The source is a boy between 5 and 17 years old in good health.

The chain employs TRBV7-8 and TRBJ1-4; D gene unclear. Germline CDR1 reads SGHVS; CDR2 reads FQNEAQ. Trimming removed 3 bases at V and 0 bases at J, with 11 bases between. CDR3 length equals 16 residues. CDR3 loop: CASSFLAFATNEKLFF. The CDR3 DNA reads as TGTGCCAGCAGCTTTTTGGCTTTTGCAACTAATGAAAAACTGTTTTTT.

The chain links TRBV28 to TRBJ1-2; the D gene is possibly TRBD1 (6 bases). V was pared by 3 bases and J by 3 bases, with 11 bases between. The V gene's germline CDR1 is MDHEN and CDR2 SYDVKM. The CDR3 contains 14 residues. The DNA of the CDR3 is TGTGCCAGCAGTTTCATGTCAGGGGACTATGGCTACACCTTC. It is translated as CASSFMSGDYGYTF.

The V and J genes are TRBV12-3 or TRBV12-4 and TRBJ2-5; TRBD2 matches 9 bases. The tail of the sequence fits TRBJ2-7 better, so the J call may be wrong. The CDR3 is 16 amino acids. In nucleotides, the CDR3 is TGTGCCAGCAGTTACCGCGCGGGGGGGTGGTCCTACGAGCAGTACTTC. Translation: CASSYRAGGWSYEQYF.

There are a few counts of this clonotype. This chain connects TRBV5-6 to TRBJ1-2; TRBD1 agrees at 7 bases. Per the germline V gene, CDR1 is SGHDT and CDR2 is YYEEEE. CDR3 length equals 18 residues. The trim removed 2 bases at V and 4 bases at J, leaving 17 bases unmatched. The DNA for the CDR3 is TGTGCCAGCAGCTTATCGGACAGGAAGTTCTCCGGACCCTATGGCTACACCTTC. It translates to CASSLSDRKFSGPYGYTF.

This clonotype was observed a few times. This chain joins TRBV20-1 and TRBJ2-3; TRBD2 agrees at 7 bases. There are 17 residues in the CDR3. V lost 3 bases, J lost 0 bases, and 12 bases stayed unmatched. Germline lookup yields CDR1 DFQATT and CDR2 SNEGSKA (reference sequence). The DNA for the CDR3 is TGCAGTGCTAGGTCGGCGGGAGCGAGCACTAGCACAGATACGCAGTATTTT. Its translation: CSARSAGASTSTDTQYF.

The chain joins TRBV2 to TRBJ1-4; TRBD1 matches at 10 bases. Trimming removed 6 bases from V and 7 bases from J; junction bases left unmatched: 20. Germline V gene sequence: CDR1 SNHLY, CDR2 FYNNEI. The CDR3 sequence is 19 residues long. The DNA of the CDR3 is TGTGCCAGCAGCGATAGCCGGGACAGGGGCCTCAGAACCCTTGAAAAACTGTTTTTT. Protein sequence: CASSDSRDRGLRTLEKLFF.

The CDR3 is CSARAGPEETQYF. For the CDR3, the DNA is TGCAGTGCTAGGGCGGGACCCGAAGAGACCCAGTACTTC. The chain joins TRBV20-1 to TRBJ2-5, with D perhaps TRBD2 (6 bases). Germline V CDR1 and CDR2: DFQATT, SNEGSKA (reference sequence). This CDR3 spans 13 amino acids. Trimming stripped 3 bases from V and 3 bases from J, with 11 bases between.

This clonotype was seen a few times. The V gene is TRBV4-3, the J gene TRBJ2-3, with TRBD1 matching 11 bases. The germline gives CDR1 LGHNA, CDR2 YSLEER. The CDR3 totals 15 residues. Trimming at V came to 3 bases and at J to 6 bases, leaving 5 bases not matched to a gene. The CDR3 sequence is CASSQDRGRSDTQYF. CDR3 nucleotides: TGCGCCAGCAGCCAGGACAGGGGGCGGTCGGATACGCAGTATTTT.

This clonotype has only a few counts. The rearrangement joins TRBV2 to TRBJ2-7, with 13 bases fitting TRBD2. The trim removed 3 bases at V and 4 bases at J, leaving 6 bases unmatched. The CDR3 sequence is 16 residues long. Germline CDR1 SNHLY, CDR2 FYNNEI. The CDR3 DNA reads TGTGCCAGCAGTGAGGTCGGACTAGCGGGAGAATACGAGCAGTACTTC. It is translated as CASSEVGLAGEYEQYF.

This clonotype appeared a single time. The chain has TRBV4-1 and TRBJ2-1; D not resolved. Germline CDR1 MGHRA, CDR2 YSYEKL. The V and J ends lost 1 base and 13 bases respectively, with 11 bases between them. The CDR3 sequence is 12 residues long. The CDR3 region has the DNA TGCGCCAGCAGCCAAGTTGGGCCGGTCCAGTTCTTC. It translates to CASSQVGPVQFF.

In its sample, this clonotype was seen a few times. The chain has TRBV28 and TRBJ1-5; tentative D call: TRBD1 (5 bases). Per germline, CDR1 MDHEN and CDR2 SYDVKM. Trimming stripped 11 bases from V and 1 base from J, with 15 bases between. The CDR3 contains 14 residues. For the CDR3, the DNA is TGTGCCTTAAGGGGTCCACTGAGCAATCAGCCCCAGCATTTT. Translating gives CALRGPLSNQPQHF.

The chain combines TRBV7-2 with TRBJ2-3; D is unclear. Deletions cut 1 base from V and 0 bases from J, with 11 bases between. CDR1 and CDR2 from the germline V gene are SGHTA and FQGNSA. This CDR3 contains 16 residues. As DNA, the CDR3 is TGTGCCAGCAGCTTAGTGGGCAGCACTAGCACAGATACGCAGTATTTT. Translation: CASSLVGSTSTDTQYF.

V and J are TRBV27 and TRBJ1-2; 7 bases line up with TRBD1. Per germline, CDR1 MNHEY and CDR2 SMNVEV (reference sequence). Germline trimming cut 3 bases from V and 4 bases from J; bases unmatched to any gene: 11. The CDR3 contains 16 residues. CDR3 amino acids: CASSFGQTGFGYGYTF. The CDR3, as DNA: TGTGCCAGCAGTTTTGGGCAGACAGGGTTCGGCTATGGCTACACCTTC.

The V call is TRBV2, the J call TRBJ1-1, with 7 positions matching TRBD1. The V and J ends lost 4 bases and 4 bases, in that order; junction bases with no gene match: 6. This CDR3 has 14 residues. CDR1 is SNHLY, CDR2 FYNNEI, per germline. The CDR3 coding sequence is TGTGCCAGCAGTGGAACAGGGGAGAGCACTGAAGCTTTCTTT. Amino acid sequence: CASSGTGESTEAFF.

CDR3 sequence reads: CSARRTGKGSEQYF. CDR3 bases: TGCAGTGCTAGGAGGACAGGGAAGGGCTCCGAGCAGTACTTC. The rearrangement links TRBV20-1 to TRBJ2-5; 8 bases match TRBD1. The J call may be in error: the DNA end matches TRBJ2-7 better. The CDR3 has 14 residues. CDR1 is DFQATT, CDR2 SNEGSKA, per germline (reference sequence).

The chain employs TRBV28 and TRBJ2-7, with D unclear. Trimming took off 2 bases at V and 5 bases at J, with 10 bases between the two ends. The germline V gene encodes CDR1 MDHEN and CDR2 SYDVKM. This CDR3 region has 13 residues. The DNA of the CDR3 is TGTGCCAGCAGTTTAAGTGATAGCAACGAGCAGTACTTC. As protein: CASSLSDSNEQYF.

The J gene is TRBJ2-5, the V gene TRBV12-3 or TRBV12-4; TRBD1 agrees at 9 bases. The DNA end is more similar to TRBJ2-1, so the J call may be wrong. The CDR3 contains 13 residues. CDR3 sequence (DNA): TGTGCCAGCAGTTTTGGACAGGGGACTGAGCAGTTCTTC. This codes for CASSFGQGTEQFF.

This clonotype has only a few counts. The CDR3 DNA is TGTGCCAGTAGTTATACGCGGAAGGAATCCGAAAAACTGTTTTTT. It codes for CASSYTRKESEKLFF. The genes are TRBV19 and TRBJ1-4; D is uncertain. Trimming shortened V by 5 bases and J by 8 bases, and 18 bases separated the two germline ends. Germline V gene sequence: CDR1 LNHDA, CDR2 SQIVND (reference sequence). CDR3 size: 15 residues.

V and J are TRBV9 and TRBJ2-1; D gene ambiguous. V lost 3 bases and J lost 4, with 17 bases in between. The germline gives CDR1 SGDLS, CDR2 YYNGEE. The length of the CDR3 is 16 residues. The CDR3 coding sequence is TGTGCCAGCAGCGATTCCGAGGACCGGTTTTACAATGAGCAGTTCTTC. Translation gives CASSDSEDRFYNEQFF.

The chain combines TRBV20-1 with TRBJ2-1, with 12 bases identical to TRBD2. The tail of the sequence fits TRBJ2-7 better, so the J call may be wrong. The CDR3 runs 16 residues. CDR1 DFQATT and CDR2 SNEGSKA come from the germline V gene (reference sequence). The CDR3 DNA sequence: TGCAGTGCTACAGGGAGACTAGCGGGAGTATCATACGAGCAGTACTTC. This codes for CSATGRLAGVSYEQYF.